This T cell receptor beta chain was sequenced during a study of blood T cell repertoires in COVID-19 (dated by TCRdb to the early 2020s). Concerning the study at large: Collaborator samples came from the United States, Italy and Spain and covered acute and convalescent phases of COVID-19. The material from the prospective study consisted of cDNA or gDNA derived from T cells, B-cell-depleted T cells, or PBMCs. Deeply sampled blood TCRbeta repertoires from subjects exposed to, actively infected with, or recovered from COVID-19 were included in the dataset. A freely available public database, intended as a resource for researchers studying the immune response to SARS-CoV-2, is where the repertoires were released. The samples were drawn from the first 160 participants of the ongoing ImmuneRACE study and from 950 to 1,500 subjects provided by 6 global collaborators. Sample metadata almost always included a de-identified subject ID, COVID-19 status, age in years and sex. Where available, HLA class I and class II types were obtained from metadata supplied by the sample provider rather than from assay-based typing.

Enrolling through a virtual design, the prospective study's participants ranged in age from about 18 to 89 years and lived across around 25 United States geographic areas. In the prospective study, participants were assigned to cohorts based on the clinical history participants reported in a screening survey and a study questionnaire. For ImmuneRACE Cohort 3, a participant was defined as recovered based on two consecutive negative NP/OP PCR tests, clearance by a healthcare professional, or resolution of symptoms. Each participant in the prospective study had whole blood, serum and a nasopharyngeal or oropharyngeal swab collected by mobile phlebotomists. Participants in the prospective study had the option to provide additional blood draws and questionnaires over a roughly two-month period. Before DNA extraction, blood samples from the prospective study were shipped at room temperature or frozen.

A word on this clone: It has no known antigen specificity. No much larger clonotype is one base removed from it; base qualities were not supplied.

General study outcomes and caveats: How much clinical and demographic metadata was included differed by source and by participant, and the metadata was provided uncurated.

TCRbeta CDR3 regions were amplified from genomic DNA by means of the immunoSEQ Assay, a bias-controlled multiplex PCR. The authors' analysis ran thus. Nucleated cell counts per sample were estimated from amplification of reference gene primers within the assay. Sequence reads were collapsed and filtered to measure the absolute abundance of every unique TCRbeta CDR3 rearrangement. For each sample, productive Simpson clonality was calculated by taking the square root of Simpson's diversity index across productive rearrangements. What TCRdb holds here is the immuneACCESS table cut down to in-frame rearrangements. Part of the clones is not present; checked against another copy, under half of the missing clones reflect an unresolved V gene, and the others are unexplained. The V and J calls and clone size were taken over from that table, and D and trimming were inferred from the DNA. The sample data list 280,000 or so clones, and about 85% of these were observed just once. The ten largest clones add up to roughly 2.5% of the sample.

The CDR3, cysteine through phenylalanine, is 15 amino acids long. CDR3 DNA only is kept here, 45 bases in frame from base 1. V and J are trimmed by 5 bases and 4 bases, and the gene matches miss 5 bases of the junction. The germline V gene (reference sequence) provides CDR1 LNHDA and CDR2 SQIVND. This chain is built from TRBV19 and TRBJ2-3; 11 of the junction bases match TRBD2. What was sequenced was PBMCs or T cells enriched from blood (not recorded which). This receptor was taken from a woman aged 50 to 65 who had recovered from COVID-19. The sequenced DNA: TGTGCCAGTAGTCCAGAACTAGCGGGAGCAGATACGCAGTATTTT. It encodes CASSPELAGADTQYF.